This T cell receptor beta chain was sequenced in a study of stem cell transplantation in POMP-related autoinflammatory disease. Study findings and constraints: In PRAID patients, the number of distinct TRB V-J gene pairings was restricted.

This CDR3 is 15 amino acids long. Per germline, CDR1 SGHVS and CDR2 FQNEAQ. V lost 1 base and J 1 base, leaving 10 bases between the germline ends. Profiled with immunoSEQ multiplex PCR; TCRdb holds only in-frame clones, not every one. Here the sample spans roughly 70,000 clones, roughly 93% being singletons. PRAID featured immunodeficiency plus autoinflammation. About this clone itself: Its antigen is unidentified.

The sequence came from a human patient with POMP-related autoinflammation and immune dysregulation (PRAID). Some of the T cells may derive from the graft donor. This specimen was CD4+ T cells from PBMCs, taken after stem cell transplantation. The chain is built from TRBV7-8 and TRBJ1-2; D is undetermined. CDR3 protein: CASSLVGPFNYGYTF. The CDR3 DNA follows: TGTGCCAGCAGCTTAGTTGGACCCTTTAACTATGGCTACACCTTC.